These 21 T cell receptor beta chains were all obtained from the same sample, sequenced in a study of blood T cell repertoires in COVID-19. Data came from immunoSEQ multiplex PCR; TCRdb stores just in-frame clones and leaves some out. The sample lists around 120,000 clones; about 80% were seen once. The sequencing input was peripheral blood. The receptors come from a man between 40 and 49 years old with active or convalescent COVID-19.

This clone appeared a single time. This chain links TRBV5-1 with TRBJ2-2, with TRBD2 matching 9 bases. The CDR3 runs 18 residues. After removal of 3 bases from V and 2 bases from J, the junction contained 11 bases not matched to a gene. Germline assignment: CDR1 SGHRS and CDR2 YFSETQ. CDR3 protein: CASSSRTGSGGNTGELFF. In nucleotides, the CDR3 is TGCGCCAGCAGCTCCAGGACGGGTAGCGGGGGAAACACCGGGGAGCTGTTTTTT.

DNA for the CDR3: TGTGCCAGCAGGCCTAGCTCTGGAAACACCATATATTTT. Its protein is CASRPSSGNTIYF. The rearrangement links TRBV25-1 to TRBJ1-3, with unresolved D. V gave up 6 bases and J gave up 0 bases, with 6 bases separating them. The CDR3 is 13 residues long. Germline CDR1 and CDR2: MGHDK and SYGVNS.

This clone was seen a handful of times. The V call is TRBV2, the J call TRBJ1-6, with unresolved D. Trimming took off 6 bases at V and 6 bases at J, with 24 bases between the two ends. The CDR3 is made up of 18 amino acids. Germline V gene data show CDR1 as SNHLY and CDR2 as FYNNEI. The CDR3 nucleotides are TGTGCCAGCAGCTCAAAGAGCCCCTTCGACACCCGTAATTCACCCCTCCACTTT. Its translation is CASSSKSPFDTRNSPLHF.

The chain has TRBV13 and TRBJ2-3; 11 positions match TRBD1. V was clipped by 10 bases and J by 5 bases; unmatched bases: 5. CDR1 and CDR2 (germline): PRHDT, FYEKMQ (reference sequence). The CDR3 is made up of 13 amino acids. The CDR3 nucleotides read TGTGCCACCATGGACAGGGGGCAAGATACGCAGTATTTT. This gives the protein CATMDRGQDTQYF.

V is TRBV7-6 and J is TRBJ2-7, with TRBD2 matching over 8 bases. Germline assignment: CDR1 SGHVS and CDR2 FNYEAQ. J gave up 7 bases and V 5 bases, and 4 bases lay outside the gene matches. The length of the CDR3 is 12 residues. The CDR3 nucleotides read TGTGCCAGCAGCATTAGCGGGGATGAGCAGTACTTC. Translation gives CASSISGDEQYF.

The chain carries TRBV20-1 and TRBJ1-5; 8 bases agree with TRBD1. The CDR3 has 16 amino acids. V shed 3 bases and J 2 bases; nucleotides not matched to a gene: 9. Germline assignment: CDR1 DFQATT and CDR2 SNEGSKA (reference sequence). Written as DNA, the CDR3 is TGCAGTGCTAGTCCCGACAGGGGCGAAGGCAATCAGCCCCAGCATTTT. Its translation: CSASPDRGEGNQPQHF.

The chain combines TRBV19 with TRBJ1-6, with D perhaps TRBD1 (5 bases). This CDR3 spans 16 amino acids. Germline assignment: CDR1 LNHDA and CDR2 SQIVND (reference sequence). V was shortened by 0 bases and J by 10 bases, with 16 bases between the two germline ends. CDR3 coding DNA: TGTGCCAGTAGTATAGATCGGGGCGGGGAAGGCTCACCCCTCCACTTT. This codes for CASSIDRGGEGSPLHF.

The genes are TRBV12-1 and TRBJ2-7; whether TRBD1, the table's D call, matches the DNA was not checked. TRBV12-1 is a documented pseudogene. CDR3 length: 15 amino acids. The CDR3 here is CASTPGWQGEDEQYF. The DNA for the CDR3 is TGTGCCAGCACCCCGGGTTGGCAGGGTGAGGACGAGCAGTACTTC.

Worth noting for this clone: Its ends do not fully match the called genes, so a read error is possible. The rearrangement links TRBV5-1 to TRBJ1-4; D might be TRBD1 (6 bases). The germline V gene has CDR1 SGHRS and CDR2 YFSETQ. The CDR3 is 15 residues long. The CDR3 is CANSVQGATNEKLFF. The CDR3 nucleotides read TGCGCCAACAGCGTACAGGGTGCAACTAATGAAAAACTGTTTTTT.

This chain connects TRBV7-9 to TRBJ2-2; D is perhaps TRBD2 (5 bases). The germline CDR1 and CDR2 sequences are SEHNR and FQNEAQ (reference sequence). The CDR3 loop spans 13 amino acids. Trimming took off 9 bases at V and 6 bases at J, with 14 bases between the two ends. CDR3 DNA: TGTGCCAGAGATAATCGGGGAGCCGGGGAGCTGTTTTTT. Translating it yields CARDNRGAGELFF.

The chain carries TRBV19 and TRBJ1-5; D perhaps matches TRBD1 (5 bases). Germline V gives CDR1 LNHDA, CDR2 SQIVND (reference sequence). Trimming cost V 0 bases and J 6 bases, with 12 bases left between them. CDR3 length: 15 amino acids. DNA for the CDR3: TGTGCCAGTAGTATAGATTCACAGGTCGTTCAGCCCCAGCATTTT. It specifies CASSIDSQVVQPQHF.

V gene TRBV10-2 combines with J gene TRBJ1-5; D is perhaps TRBD1 (6 bases). Trimming stripped 2 bases from V and 6 bases from J, with 17 bases between. The germline CDR1 and CDR2 sequences are WSHSY and SAAADI. The CDR3 consists of 16 residues. The CDR3 DNA reads TGCGCCAGCAGTGAGCCCAGGGGAGGGTCGGGTCAGCCCCAGCATTTT. Encoded protein: CASSEPRGGSGQPQHF.

This clone was detected once. The gene calls are TRBV29-1 and TRBJ1-1, with a weak D call TRBD1 (5 bases). Germline V lookup: CDR1 SQVTM, CDR2 ANQGSEA. This CDR3 has 13 amino acids. V lost 3 bases and J 4 bases, leaving 12 bases between the germline ends. CDR3 loop: CSVEAGRTTEAFF. The DNA for the CDR3 is TGCAGCGTTGAGGCAGGGAGGACCACTGAAGCTTTCTTT.

The chain is built from TRBV19 and TRBJ2-1, with D tentatively TRBD2 (5 bases). This CDR3 is built from 15 residues. With 3 bases removed from V and 2 bases from J, the gap between germline ends came to 11 bases. Germline CDR1 and CDR2: LNHDA and SQIVND (reference sequence). CDR3 bases: TGTGCCAGTAGTATTTCCGGGGTTCCCTACAATGAGCAGTTCTTC. Protein: CASSISGVPYNEQFF. Complete variable domain (other parts from reference TRBV19 and TRBJ2-1): DGGITQSPKYLFRKEGQNVTLSCEQNLNHDAMYWYRQDPGQGLRLIYYSQIVNDFQKGDIAEGYSVSREKKESFPLTVTSAQKNPTAFYLCASSISGVPYNEQFFGPGTRLTVL.

This rearrangement joins TRBV5-6 to TRBJ2-1; 10 positions agree with TRBD1. Germline lookup yields CDR1 SGHDT and CDR2 YYEEEE. The CDR3 covers 16 residues. Losses at the gene ends were 4 bases for V and 0 bases for J; bases not matched to a gene: 4. CDR3 bases: TGTGCCAGCAGCCCGACAGGGGGCGGCTCCTACAATGAGCAGTTCTTC. It encodes CASSPTGGGSYNEQFF.

This clone has just a few counts. The chain uses TRBV15 and TRBJ2-5; 7 bases match TRBD2. Germline V CDR1 and CDR2: LNHNV, YYDKDF (reference sequence). V trimming: 3 bases; J trimming: 4 bases; junction bases outside the gene matches: 2. CDR3 length: 13 amino acids. CDR3 bases: TGTGCCACCAGCAGGATAGCGGGAGAGACCCAGTACTTC. As protein: CATSRIAGETQYF.

V is TRBV7-2 and J is TRBJ2-5, with a weak D call TRBD1 (6 bases). This CDR3 contains 14 residues. Trimming stripped 2 bases from V and 1 base from J, with 8 bases between. The V gene's germline CDR1 is SGHTA and CDR2 FQGNSA. The CDR3 DNA sequence: TGTGCCAGCAGCTTAACAGGGACCCAAGAGACCCAGTACTTC. Translating it yields CASSLTGTQETQYF.

The chain links TRBV27 to TRBJ2-3; TRBD1 is a possible D gene (7 bases). Germline-derived CDR1 and CDR2 are MNHEY and SMNVEV (reference sequence). Trimming stripped 5 bases from V and 4 bases from J, with 22 bases between. CDR3 length equals 17 residues. The CDR3 DNA is TGTGCCAGCAGTCTTAGGGCTTCAGGGGGGACGGCAGATACGCAGTATTTT. As protein: CASSLRASGGTADTQYF.

The genes are TRBV6-5 and TRBJ1-1; 7 positions agree with TRBD1. Germline V gene sequence: CDR1 MNHEY, CDR2 SVGAGI. The V and J ends lost 5 bases and 8 bases, in that order; junction bases with no gene match: 11. CDR3 size: 14 residues. CDR3 sequence reads: CASSLRQGLTEAFF. CDR3 in DNA: TGTGCCAGCAGTCTCCGACAGGGCCTGACGGAAGCTTTCTTT.

The chain is built from TRBV19 and TRBJ1-2, with TRBD1 matching 8 bases. This CDR3 comprises 14 residues. Germline values: CDR1 LNHDA, CDR2 SQIVND (reference sequence). Trimming took 7 bases from V and 6 from J; bases not matched to a gene: 10. This CDR3 is CASTGTGYLDGYTF. CDR3 DNA sequence: TGTGCCAGTACCGGGACAGGCTATCTAGATGGCTACACCTTC.

The V gene is TRBV30, the J gene TRBJ1-5; D is possibly TRBD1 (5 bases). The CDR3 has 11 residues. Germline V CDR1 and CDR2: GTSNPN, SVGIG (reference sequence). Trimming removed 7 bases at V and 4 bases at J, with 8 bases between. Here the CDR3 DNA reads TGTGCCTTCCGGGGGAATCAGCCCCAGCATTTT. Its translation is CAFRGNQPQHF.